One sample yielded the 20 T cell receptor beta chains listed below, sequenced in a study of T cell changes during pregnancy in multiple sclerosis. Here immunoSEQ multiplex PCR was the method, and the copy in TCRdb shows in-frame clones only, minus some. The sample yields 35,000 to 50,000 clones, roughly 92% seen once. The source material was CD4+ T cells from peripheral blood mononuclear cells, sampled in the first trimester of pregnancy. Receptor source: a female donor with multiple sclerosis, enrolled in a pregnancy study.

The CDR3 region is CASSPSRTLQGQPQHF. CDR3 coding DNA: TGTGCCAGCAGCCCTTCACGTACATTACAGGGTCAGCCCCAGCATTTT. The V gene is TRBV27, the J gene TRBJ1-5; a possible D gene is TRBD1 (6 bases). CDR3 length: 16 residues. Trimming left V 6 bases short and J 6 bases short, with 21 bases between. The germline gives CDR1 MNHEY, CDR2 SMNVEV (reference sequence).

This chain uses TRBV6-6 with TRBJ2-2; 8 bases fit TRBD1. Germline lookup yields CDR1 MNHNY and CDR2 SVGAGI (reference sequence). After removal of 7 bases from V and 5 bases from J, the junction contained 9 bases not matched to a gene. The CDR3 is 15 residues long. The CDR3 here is CASTEQGGGTGELFF. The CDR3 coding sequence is TGTGCCAGCACCGAACAGGGGGGTGGGACCGGGGAGCTGTTTTTT.

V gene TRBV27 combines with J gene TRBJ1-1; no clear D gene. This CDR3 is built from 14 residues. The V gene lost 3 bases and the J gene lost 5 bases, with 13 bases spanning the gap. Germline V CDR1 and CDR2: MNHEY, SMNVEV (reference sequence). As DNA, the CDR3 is TGTGCCAGCAGTTTTACACCTACGGGGACTGAAGCTTTCTTT. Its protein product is CASSFTPTGTEAFF.

CDR3 region: CASSFRLAGSYNEQFF. The CDR3 nucleotides read TGTGCCAGCAGCTTCCGACTAGCGGGGTCATACAATGAGCAGTTCTTC. The chain has TRBV7-2 and TRBJ2-1, with 11 bases aligning to TRBD2. With V trimmed by 3 bases and J by 4 bases, 5 bases remained unmatched. This CDR3 is 16 amino acids long. CDR1 is SGHTA, CDR2 FQGNSA, per germline.

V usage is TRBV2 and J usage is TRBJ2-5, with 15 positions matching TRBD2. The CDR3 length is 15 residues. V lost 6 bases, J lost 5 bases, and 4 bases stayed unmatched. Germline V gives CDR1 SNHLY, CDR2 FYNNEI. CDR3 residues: CASRGLAGGLETQYF. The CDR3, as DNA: TGTGCCAGCAGGGGACTAGCGGGAGGTTTGGAGACCCAGTACTTC.

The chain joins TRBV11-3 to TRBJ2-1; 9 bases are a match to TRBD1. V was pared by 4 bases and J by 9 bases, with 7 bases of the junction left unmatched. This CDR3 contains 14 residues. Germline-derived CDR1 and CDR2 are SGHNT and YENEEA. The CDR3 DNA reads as TGTGCCAGCAGCTCGATGGGGACAGGGACTGAGCAGTTCTTC. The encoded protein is CASSSMGTGTEQFF.

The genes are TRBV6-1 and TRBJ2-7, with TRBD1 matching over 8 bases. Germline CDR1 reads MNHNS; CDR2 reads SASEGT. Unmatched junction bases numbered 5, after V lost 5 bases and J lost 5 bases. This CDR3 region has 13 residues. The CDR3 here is CASSLTGENEQYF. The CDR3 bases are TGTGCCAGCAGTTTGACAGGGGAGAACGAGCAGTACTTC.

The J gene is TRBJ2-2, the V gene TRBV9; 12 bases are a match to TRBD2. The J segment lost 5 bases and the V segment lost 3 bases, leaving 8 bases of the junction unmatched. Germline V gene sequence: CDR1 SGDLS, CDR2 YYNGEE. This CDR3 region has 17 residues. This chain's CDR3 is CASSARLAGDRTGELFF. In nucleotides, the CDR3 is TGTGCCAGCAGCGCCCGACTAGCGGGAGACCGGACCGGGGAGCTGTTTTTT. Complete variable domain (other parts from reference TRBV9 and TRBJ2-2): DSGVTQTPKHLITATGQRVTLRCSPRSGDLSVYWYQQSLDQGLQFLIQYYNGEERAKGNILERFSAQQFPDLHSELNLSSLELGDSALYFCASSARLAGDRTGELFFGEGSRLTVL.

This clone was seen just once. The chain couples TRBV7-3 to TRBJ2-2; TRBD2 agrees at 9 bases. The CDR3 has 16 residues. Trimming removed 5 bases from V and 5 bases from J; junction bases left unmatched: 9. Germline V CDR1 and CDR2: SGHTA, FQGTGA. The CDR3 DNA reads TGTGCCAGCAGCAAAGGGGGAACTAGCGGGACCGGGGAGCTGTTTTTT. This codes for CASSKGGTSGTGELFF.

CDR3 DNA: TGTGCCAGCAGCCTTGGGTGGTTAGGTAGGGGTGATCAGCCCCAGCATTTT. Protein: CASSLGWLGRGDQPQHF. V is TRBV5-5 and J is TRBJ1-5; tentative D call: TRBD1 (5 bases). The CDR3 is 17 residues long. V was clipped by 4 bases and J by 5 bases, with 22 bases between them. The V gene's germline CDR1 is SGHKS and CDR2 YYEKEE (reference sequence). Full variable domain (missing parts from reference TRBV5-5 and TRBJ1-5): DAGVTQSPTHLIKTRGQQVTLRCSPISGHKSVSWYQQVLGQGPQFIFQYYEKEERGRGNFPDRFSARQFPNYSSELNVNALLLGDSALYLCASSLGWLGRGDQPQHFGDGTRLSIL.

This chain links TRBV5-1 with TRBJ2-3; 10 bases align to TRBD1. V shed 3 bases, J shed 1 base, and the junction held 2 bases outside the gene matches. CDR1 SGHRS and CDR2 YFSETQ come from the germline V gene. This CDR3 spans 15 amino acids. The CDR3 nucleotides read TGCGCCAGCAGCTCCGGGACAGGGGGCACAGATACGCAGTATTTT. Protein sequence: CASSSGTGGTDTQYF. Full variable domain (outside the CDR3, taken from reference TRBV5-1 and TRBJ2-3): KAGVTQTPRYLIKTRGQQVTLSCSPISGHRSVSWYQQTPGQGLQFLFEYFSETQRNKGNFPGRFSGRQFSNSRSEMNVSTLELGDSALYLCASSSGTGGTDTQYFGPGTRLTVL.

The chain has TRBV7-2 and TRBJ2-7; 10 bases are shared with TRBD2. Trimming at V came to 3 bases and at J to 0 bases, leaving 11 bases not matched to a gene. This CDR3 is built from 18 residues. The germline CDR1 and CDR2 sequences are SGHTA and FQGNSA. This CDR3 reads CASSFSPLAGVSSYEQYF. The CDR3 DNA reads TGTGCCAGCAGCTTTTCCCCCCTAGCGGGGGTTAGCTCCTACGAGCAGTACTTC.

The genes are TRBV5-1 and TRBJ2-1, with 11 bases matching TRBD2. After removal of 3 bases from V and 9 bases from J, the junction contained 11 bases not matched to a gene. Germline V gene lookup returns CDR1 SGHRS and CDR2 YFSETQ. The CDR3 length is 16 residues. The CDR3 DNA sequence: TGCGCCAGCAGCTGGTCCCTCGCTAGCGGGAGGAGTGAGCAGTTCTTC. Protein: CASSWSLASGRSEQFF.

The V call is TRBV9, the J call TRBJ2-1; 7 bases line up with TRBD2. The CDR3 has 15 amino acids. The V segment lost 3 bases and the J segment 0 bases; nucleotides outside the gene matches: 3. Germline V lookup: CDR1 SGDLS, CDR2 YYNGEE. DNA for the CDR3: TGTGCCAGCAGCGCAAGCGGGAACTCCTACAATGAGCAGTTCTTC. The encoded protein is CASSASGNSYNEQFF.

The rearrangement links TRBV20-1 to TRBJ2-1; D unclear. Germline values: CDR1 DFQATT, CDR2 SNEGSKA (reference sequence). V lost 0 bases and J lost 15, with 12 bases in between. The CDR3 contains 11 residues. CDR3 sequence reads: CSARDLLRAFF. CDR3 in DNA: TGCAGTGCTAGAGATCTTTTGAGAGCGTTCTTC.

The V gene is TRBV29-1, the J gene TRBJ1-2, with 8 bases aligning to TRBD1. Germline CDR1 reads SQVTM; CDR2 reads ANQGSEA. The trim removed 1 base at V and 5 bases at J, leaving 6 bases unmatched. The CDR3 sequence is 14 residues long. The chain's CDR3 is CSVEGTGTDYGYTF. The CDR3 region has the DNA TGCAGCGTTGAAGGGACAGGGACTGATTATGGCTACACCTTC.

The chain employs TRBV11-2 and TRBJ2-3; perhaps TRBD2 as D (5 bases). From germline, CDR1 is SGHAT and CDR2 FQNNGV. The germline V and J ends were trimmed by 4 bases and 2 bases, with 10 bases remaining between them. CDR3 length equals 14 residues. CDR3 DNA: TGTGCCAGCAGCTCCCGGACTTTCACAGATACGCAGTATTTT. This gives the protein CASSSRTFTDTQYF.

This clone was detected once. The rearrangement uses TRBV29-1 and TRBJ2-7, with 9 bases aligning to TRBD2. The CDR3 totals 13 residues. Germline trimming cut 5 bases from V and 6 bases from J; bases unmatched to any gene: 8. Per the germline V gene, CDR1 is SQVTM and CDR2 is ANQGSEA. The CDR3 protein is CSVMIAGVAEQYF. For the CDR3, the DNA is TGCAGCGTTATGATAGCGGGAGTGGCCGAGCAGTACTTC.

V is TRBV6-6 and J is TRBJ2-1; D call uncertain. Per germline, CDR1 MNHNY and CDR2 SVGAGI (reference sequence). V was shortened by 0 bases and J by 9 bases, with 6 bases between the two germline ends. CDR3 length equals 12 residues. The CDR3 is CASSYSIAEQFF. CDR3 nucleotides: TGTGCCAGCAGTTACTCGATAGCTGAGCAGTTCTTC.

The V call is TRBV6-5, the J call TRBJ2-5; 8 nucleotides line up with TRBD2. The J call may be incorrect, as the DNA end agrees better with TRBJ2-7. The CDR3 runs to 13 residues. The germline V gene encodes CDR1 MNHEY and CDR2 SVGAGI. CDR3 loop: CASSGAGGYEQYF. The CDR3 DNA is TGTGCCAGCAGCGGGGCGGGAGGCTACGAGCAGTACTTC.